This TCR beta chain came from a study of cytotoxic CD8 clonotypes in ibrutinib-treated CLL. Points from the study as a whole: Clonality showed a rise at ibrutinib response that reversed toward baseline at progression.

TCRdb's copy holds only in-frame clones and misses some; the assay was immunoSEQ multiplex PCR. This sample carries roughly 160,000 clones, approximately 80% of them seen once, and the ten largest clones take about 2%. Germline-derived CDR1 and CDR2 are MDHEN and SYDVKM. This CDR3 has 14 residues. The junction had 5 bases not matched to a gene; V was cut back by 3 bases and J by 6 bases. Genomic DNA in a quantity of about 2 micrograms was derived from cryopreserved PBMCs for TCR beta libraries. As concerns this clone: Its antigen is still unknown.

This sequence originates from a human donor with chronic lymphocytic leukemia. The source material was PBMCs, sampled after 12 months of ibrutinib treatment. J is TRBJ2-1 and V is TRBV28, with 7 nucleotides matching TRBD1. The CDR3 region is CASSFLDRVNEQFF. The CDR3 DNA is TGTGCCAGCAGTTTCCTTGACAGGGTCAATGAGCAGTTCTTC.